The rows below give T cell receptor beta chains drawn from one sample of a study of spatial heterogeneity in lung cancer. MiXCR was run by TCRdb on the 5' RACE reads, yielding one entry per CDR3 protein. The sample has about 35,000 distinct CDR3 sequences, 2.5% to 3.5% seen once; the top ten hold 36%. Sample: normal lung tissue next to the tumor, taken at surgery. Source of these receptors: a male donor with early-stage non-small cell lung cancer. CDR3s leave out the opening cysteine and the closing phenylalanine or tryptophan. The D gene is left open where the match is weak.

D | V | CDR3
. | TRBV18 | ASSALGPFNQPQH
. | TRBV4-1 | ASSQGPRANRGEAF
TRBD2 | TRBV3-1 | ASSQGLNPGLALDTQY
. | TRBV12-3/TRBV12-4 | ASNRGLSQETQY
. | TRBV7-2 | ASSLQDPLSGNTIY
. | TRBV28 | ASSLSARTYEQY
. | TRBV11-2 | ASQSSSFTDTQY
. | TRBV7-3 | ASSYSPGDTGELF
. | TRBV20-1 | SAISGADEQY
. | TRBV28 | ASTSSGGGLTSTDTQY
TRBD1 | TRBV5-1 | ASSGRQGNTYEQY
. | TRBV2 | ASKGQLSSYEQY
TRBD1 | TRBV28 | ASSTGTENGELF
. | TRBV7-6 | ASSSNGGTEAF
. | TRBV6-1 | ASSQDSRRNTDTQY
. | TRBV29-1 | SEEFAYEQY
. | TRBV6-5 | ASSYLGTGELF
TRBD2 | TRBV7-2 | ASSFAGGTDTQY
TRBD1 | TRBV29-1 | SVQTGFDQPQH
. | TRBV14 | ASSPAGAYNEQF
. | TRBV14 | ASSQDANQPQH
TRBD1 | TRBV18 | ASSPGTGKTDTQY
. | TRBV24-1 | ATSEVDTQY
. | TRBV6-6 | ASSFGETQY
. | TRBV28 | ASSLGWSDTQY
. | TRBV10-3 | AIRSFRGGSYEQY
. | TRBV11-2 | ASSLGQPVEDTQY
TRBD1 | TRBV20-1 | SASTGGSGNQPQH
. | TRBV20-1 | SAGNRDLTDTQY
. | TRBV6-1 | ASSMGQNTEAF
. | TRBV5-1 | ASSSSPDQAYEQY
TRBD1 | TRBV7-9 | ASKGTGSMNTEAF
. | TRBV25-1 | ASSRADSYEQY
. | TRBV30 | AGERNTEAF
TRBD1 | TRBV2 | ASSPGQGRGNTIY
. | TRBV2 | ASSDSLYGYT
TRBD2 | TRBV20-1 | SARGLAGPGETQY
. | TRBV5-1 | ASSLGGKYQETQY
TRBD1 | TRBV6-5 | ASSLDREKTAF
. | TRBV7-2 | ASSLAPAGSPLH
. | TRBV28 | ATKASYEQY
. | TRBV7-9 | ASSWADSNSPLH
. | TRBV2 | ASRTDTQY
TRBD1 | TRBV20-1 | SANARDRGAVAF
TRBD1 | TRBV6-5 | ASSSLTGVNEQF
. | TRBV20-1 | SARAGVLGTQY
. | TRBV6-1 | ASSEWGVREKLF
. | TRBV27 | ASSPIYEQY
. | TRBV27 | ASSFGGTDTQY
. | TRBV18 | ASSQSSASYEQY
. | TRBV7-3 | ASSLRASAQYNEQF